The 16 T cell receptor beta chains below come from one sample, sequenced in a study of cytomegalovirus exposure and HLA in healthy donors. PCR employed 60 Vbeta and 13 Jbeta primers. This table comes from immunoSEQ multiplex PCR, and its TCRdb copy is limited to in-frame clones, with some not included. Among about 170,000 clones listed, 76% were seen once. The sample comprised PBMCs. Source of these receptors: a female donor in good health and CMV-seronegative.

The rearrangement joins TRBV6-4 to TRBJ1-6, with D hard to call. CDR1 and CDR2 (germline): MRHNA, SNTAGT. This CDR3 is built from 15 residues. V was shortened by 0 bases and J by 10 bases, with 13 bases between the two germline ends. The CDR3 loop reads CASSDSGRGGSPLHF. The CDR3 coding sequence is TGTGCCAGCAGTGACTCGGGGAGAGGTGGGTCACCCCTCCACTTT.

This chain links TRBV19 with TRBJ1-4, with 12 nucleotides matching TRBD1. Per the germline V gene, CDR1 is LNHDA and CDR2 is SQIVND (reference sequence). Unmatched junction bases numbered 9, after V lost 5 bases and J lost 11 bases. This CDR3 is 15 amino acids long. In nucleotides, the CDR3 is TGTGCCAGTAGTCATCGGGACAGGGGGCAGAGGAAACTGTTTTTT. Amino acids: CASSHRDRGQRKLFF.

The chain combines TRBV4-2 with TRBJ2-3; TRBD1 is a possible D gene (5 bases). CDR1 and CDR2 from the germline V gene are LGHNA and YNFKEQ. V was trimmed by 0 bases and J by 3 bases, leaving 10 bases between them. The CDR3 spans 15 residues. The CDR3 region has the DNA TGTGCCAGCAGCCAAGAAGGTCGGACAACAGATACGCAGTATTTT. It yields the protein CASSQEGRTTDTQYF.

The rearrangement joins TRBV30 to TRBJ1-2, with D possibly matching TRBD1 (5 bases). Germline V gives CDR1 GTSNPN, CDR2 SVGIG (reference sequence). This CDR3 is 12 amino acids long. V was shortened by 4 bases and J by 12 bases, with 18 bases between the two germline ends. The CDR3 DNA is TGTGCCTGGACCCCGGGGCGGGGAGGGGACACCTTC. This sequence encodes CAWTPGRGGDTF.

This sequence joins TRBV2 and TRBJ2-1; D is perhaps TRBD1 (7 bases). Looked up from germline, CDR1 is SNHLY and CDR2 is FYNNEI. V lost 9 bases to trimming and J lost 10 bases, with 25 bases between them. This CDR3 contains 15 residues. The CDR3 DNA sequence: TGTGCCAGGGCCCACGGCCAGGGGGGTCGTGTCGAGCAGTTCTTC. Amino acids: CARAHGQGGRVEQFF.

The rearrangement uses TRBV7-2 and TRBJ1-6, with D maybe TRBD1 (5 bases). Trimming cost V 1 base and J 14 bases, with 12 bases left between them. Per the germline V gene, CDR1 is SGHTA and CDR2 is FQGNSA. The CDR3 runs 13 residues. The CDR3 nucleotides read TGTGCCAGCAGCTTAGAGGGGTATTCCGCCCTCCACTTT. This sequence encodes CASSLEGYSALHF. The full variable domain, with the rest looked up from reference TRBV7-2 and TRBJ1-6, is GAGVSQSPSNKVTEKGKDVELRCDPISGHTALYWYRQSLGQGLEFLIYFQGNSAPDKSGLPSDRFSAERTGGSVSTLTIQRTQQEDSAVYLCASSLEGYSALHFGNGTRLTVT.

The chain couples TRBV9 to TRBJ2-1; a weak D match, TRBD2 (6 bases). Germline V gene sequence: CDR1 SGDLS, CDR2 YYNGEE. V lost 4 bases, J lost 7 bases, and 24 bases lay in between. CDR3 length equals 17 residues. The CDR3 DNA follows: TGTGCCAGCAGCTATCCGAGCGGGCACCCCTTTGGGAATGAGCAGTTCTTC. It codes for CASSYPSGHPFGNEQFF.

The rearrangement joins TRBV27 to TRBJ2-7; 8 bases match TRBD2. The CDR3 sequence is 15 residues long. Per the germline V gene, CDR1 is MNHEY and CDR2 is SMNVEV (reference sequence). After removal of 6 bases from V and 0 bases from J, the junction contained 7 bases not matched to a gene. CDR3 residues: CASSLLAASSYEQYF. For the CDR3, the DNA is TGTGCCAGCAGCTTACTAGCGGCTAGCTCCTACGAGCAGTACTTC.

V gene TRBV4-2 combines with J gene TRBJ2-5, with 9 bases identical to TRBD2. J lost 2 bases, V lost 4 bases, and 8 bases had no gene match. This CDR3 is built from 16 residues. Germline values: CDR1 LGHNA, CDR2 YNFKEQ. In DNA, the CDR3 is TGTGCCAGCAGCCTCAATCTAGCGGGGCCGCAAGAGACCCAGTACTTC. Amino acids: CASSLNLAGPQETQYF.

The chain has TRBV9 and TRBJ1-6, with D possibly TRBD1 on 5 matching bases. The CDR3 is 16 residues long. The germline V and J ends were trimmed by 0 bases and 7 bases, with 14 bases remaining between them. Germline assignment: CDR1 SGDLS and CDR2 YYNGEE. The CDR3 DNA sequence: TGTGCCAGCAGCGTAGCCGGTAGCGGGGGAAATTCACCCCTCCACTTT. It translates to CASSVAGSGGNSPLHF.

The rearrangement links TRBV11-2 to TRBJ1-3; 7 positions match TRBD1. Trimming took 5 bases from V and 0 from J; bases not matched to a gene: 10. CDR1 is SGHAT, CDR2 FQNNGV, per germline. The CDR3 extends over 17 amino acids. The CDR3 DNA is TGTGCCAGCAGCCTAGGACAGGAGTTGAACTCTGGAAACACCATATATTTT. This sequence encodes CASSLGQELNSGNTIYF.

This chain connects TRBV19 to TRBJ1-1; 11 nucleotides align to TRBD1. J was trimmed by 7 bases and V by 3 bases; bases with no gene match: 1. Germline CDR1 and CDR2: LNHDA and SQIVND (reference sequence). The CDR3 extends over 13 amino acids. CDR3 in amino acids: CASSMGQGGEAFF. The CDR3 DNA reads TGTGCCAGTAGTATGGGACAGGGGGGTGAAGCTTTCTTT.

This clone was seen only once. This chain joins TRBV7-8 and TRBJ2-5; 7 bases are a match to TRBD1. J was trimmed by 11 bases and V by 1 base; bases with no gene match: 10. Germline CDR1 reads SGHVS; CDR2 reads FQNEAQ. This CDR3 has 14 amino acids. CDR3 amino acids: CASSLDARPGGQYF. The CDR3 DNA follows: TGTGCCAGCAGCTTAGATGCCCGACCAGGGGGACAGTACTTC. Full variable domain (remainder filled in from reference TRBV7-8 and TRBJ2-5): GAGVSQSPRYKVAKRGQDVALRCDPISGHVSLFWYQQALGQGPEFLTYFQNEAQLDKSGLPSDRFFAERPEGSVSTLKIQRTQQEDSAVYLCASSLDARPGGQYFGPGTRLLVL.

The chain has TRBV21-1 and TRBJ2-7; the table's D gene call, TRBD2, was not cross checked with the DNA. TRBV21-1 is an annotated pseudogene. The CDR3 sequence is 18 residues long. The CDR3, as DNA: TGTGCCAGCAGCACCCCAGCGAGGATAGTCGCGCCCTCCTACGAGCAGTACTTC. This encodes CASSTPARIVAPSYEQYF.

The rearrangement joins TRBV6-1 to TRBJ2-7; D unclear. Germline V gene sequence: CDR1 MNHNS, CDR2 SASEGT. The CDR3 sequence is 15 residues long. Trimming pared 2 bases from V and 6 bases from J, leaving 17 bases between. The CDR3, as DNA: TGTGCCAGCAGTGAACTGTGGGCCGAAGGCGCCGAGCAGTACTTC. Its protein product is CASSELWAEGAEQYF.

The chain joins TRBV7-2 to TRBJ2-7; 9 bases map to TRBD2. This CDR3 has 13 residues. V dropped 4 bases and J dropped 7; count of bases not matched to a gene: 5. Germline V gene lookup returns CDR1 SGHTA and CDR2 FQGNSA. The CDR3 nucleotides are TGTGCCAGCAGCTCCTCTAGCGGGAAGGAGCAGTACTTC. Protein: CASSSSSGKEQYF.